The 4 T cell receptor beta chains below come from one sample, sequenced in a study of T cells in severe cutaneous drug reactions. The patients sequenced had a carbamazepine-induced Stevens-Johnson syndrome or toxic epidermal necrolysis reaction. Bulk and single-cell libraries used iRepertoire multiplex PCR with TCR subtype-specific primers. For each CDR3 protein, TCRdb gives one entry from its re-call of the multiplex PCR reads, without DNA. With about 1,200 distinct CDR3 sequences in the sample, the ten largest clones hold 24%. The source material was PBMCs. The receptors come from a human donor with a severe cutaneous adverse drug reaction.

The J gene is TRBJ2-1, the V gene TRBV5-1; the TCRdb D gene call, TRBD2, has no DNA to confirm it. This CDR3 has 15 residues. CDR1 and CDR2 from the germline V gene are SGHRS and YFSETQ. Here the CDR3 reads CASSLTSGTYNEQFF.

Its frequency marks this clonotype as medium-sized (0.01 to 0.1%). This chain joins TRBV11-3 and TRBJ2-1; TCRdb outputs TRBD2, but without DNA this stays unchecked. This CDR3 has 16 amino acids. Germline V gene sequence: CDR1 SGHNT, CDR2 YENEEA. CDR3 region: CASSSRTSDGYNEQFF. Complete variable domain (other parts from reference TRBV11-3 and TRBJ2-1): EAGVVQSPRYKIIEKKQPVAFWCNPISGHNTLYWYLQNLGQGPELLIRYENEEAVDDSQLPKDRFSAERLKGVDSTLKIQPAELGDSAVYLCASSSRTSDGYNEQFFGPGTRLTVL.

By frequency, this clonotype registers medium-sized. The rearrangement joins TRBV3-1 to TRBJ2-1; TCRdb's D gene call, TRBD2, goes unchecked for lack of DNA. This CDR3 comprises 16 residues. CDR1 is LGHDT and CDR2 is YNNKEL in the germline V gene (reference sequence). This CDR3 is CASSQDPAVSYNEQFF.

This clonotype ranks as medium-sized (0.01 to 0.1%) in terms of frequency. V is TRBV5-1 and J is TRBJ1-1. This CDR3 has 15 residues. The germline V gene has CDR1 SGHRS and CDR2 YFSETQ. This CDR3 reads CASSLGESLNAEAFF.